The 16 T cell receptor beta chains given below trace back to one sample, sequenced in a study of cytomegalovirus exposure and HLA in healthy donors. The method was immunoSEQ multiplex PCR; TCRdb's version includes in-frame clones alone and lacks a portion of them. Found here are 90,000 to 130,000 clones, 90% to 96% of them singletons; the top ten hold 0.67%. Material for sequencing was PBMCs. The origin of the receptors is a woman between 18 and 29 years old in good health and CMV-seronegative.

The chain links TRBV6-1 to TRBJ2-5, with TRBD2 identical over 8 bases. Trimming removed 5 bases from V and 1 base from J; junction bases left unmatched: 3. CDR1 is MNHNS, CDR2 SASEGT, per germline. CDR3 size: 14 residues. The CDR3: CASSTGGVQETQYF. CDR3 DNA: TGTGCCAGCAGTACCGGGGGGGTCCAAGAGACCCAGTACTTC.

The chain links TRBV29-1 to TRBJ1-3, with a weak D call TRBD1 (5 bases). Germline V gene sequence: CDR1 SQVTM, CDR2 ANQGSEA. V was pared by 7 bases and J by 0 bases, with 7 bases between. CDR3 length equals 12 residues. The CDR3: CSAGISGNTIYF. CDR3 coding DNA: TGCAGCGCAGGGATCTCTGGAAACACCATATATTTT.

This chain links TRBV4-3 with TRBJ2-7, with 8 bases aligning to TRBD2. Germline V gene sequence: CDR1 LGHNA, CDR2 YSLEER. The CDR3 runs 16 residues. With 4 bases clipped from V and 2 bases from J, the junction kept 10 bases outside the gene matches. CDR3 nucleotide sequence: TGCGCCAGCAGCCGAGATTTTAGCGGGACGCCCTACGAGCAGTACTTC. Protein product: CASSRDFSGTPYEQYF.

The chain is built from TRBV5-6 and TRBJ1-1; D uncertain. V shed 0 bases and J shed 5 bases, with 8 bases lying between them. This CDR3 has 13 residues. Germline-derived CDR1 and CDR2 are SGHDT and YYEEEE. CDR3 sequence (DNA): TGTGCCAGCAGCTTGGCCGGGATTACTGAAGCTTTCTTT. Encoded protein: CASSLAGITEAFF.

CDR3 amino acids: CASSIVWPGGAYEQYF. In DNA, the CDR3 is TGCGCCAGCAGCATAGTTTGGCCAGGGGGCGCCTACGAGCAGTACTTC. V and J are TRBV4-1 and TRBJ2-7; the match to TRBD1 covers 8 bases. V was pared by 5 bases and J by 2 bases, with 11 bases of the junction left unmatched. The CDR3 runs to 16 residues. Germline CDR1 is MGHRA and CDR2 is YSYEKL.

The chain uses TRBV4-1 and TRBJ2-7; 11 nucleotides agree with TRBD2. Germline values: CDR1 MGHRA, CDR2 YSYEKL. With 3 bases clipped from V and 1 base from J, the junction kept 2 bases outside the gene matches. The CDR3 is 15 residues long. The CDR3 protein is CASSQSSGGSYEQYF. The CDR3, as DNA: TGCGCCAGCAGCCAGTCTAGCGGGGGGTCCTACGAGCAGTACTTC.

The chain joins TRBV7-9 to TRBJ2-3; 11 nucleotides agree with TRBD2. Germline V lookup: CDR1 SEHNR, CDR2 FQNEAQ (reference sequence). Losses at the gene ends were 5 bases for V and 4 bases for J; bases not matched to a gene: 8. This CDR3 region has 16 residues. The CDR3 region has the DNA TGTGCCAGCAGCGGTTCACTAGCGGGGGAGTCAGATACGCAGTATTTT. Translating it yields CASSGSLAGESDTQYF.

This clone was detected once. The chain employs TRBV7-2 and TRBJ2-5; perhaps TRBD1 as D (6 bases). The CDR3 has 13 residues. Germline CDR1 reads SGHTA; CDR2 reads FQGNSA. The V and J ends lost 5 bases and 4 bases respectively, with 11 bases between them. The CDR3 DNA is TGTGCCAGCAGCCCCGGGACACGAGAGACCCAGTACTTC. Its protein is CASSPGTRETQYF.

The V gene is TRBV6-1, the J gene TRBJ2-1; 10 bases are shared with TRBD2. V lost 4 bases and J lost 2; bases outside the gene matches: 5. This CDR3 spans 16 amino acids. Germline CDR1 is MNHNS and CDR2 is SASEGT. The CDR3 nucleotides read TGTGCCAGCAGTGGTAGCGGGGGGCCCCCCTACAATGAGCAGTTCTTC. Translating gives CASSGSGGPPYNEQFF.

The V call is TRBV11-1, the J call TRBJ1-1; TRBD1 matches at 7 bases. Per germline, CDR1 SGHAT and CDR2 FQDESV (reference sequence). The CDR3 length is 14 residues. The V segment lost 5 bases and the J segment 2 bases; nucleotides outside the gene matches: 5. The CDR3 region has the DNA TGTGCCAGCAGCCGGGACAGATATAACACTGAAGCTTTCTTT. It codes for CASSRDRYNTEAFF.

In this sample, this clone turned up once. V is TRBV6-1 and J is TRBJ2-3; 7 nucleotides agree with TRBD1. The CDR3 is 15 residues long. The trim removed 4 bases at V and 2 bases at J, leaving 6 bases unmatched. The germline V gene has CDR1 MNHNS and CDR2 SASEGT. This CDR3 reads CASSAGQYLTDTQYF. The CDR3 DNA is TGTGCCAGCAGTGCGGGACAGTACCTCACAGATACGCAGTATTTT.

This chain connects TRBV18 to TRBJ1-1; TRBD1 matches 7 bases. V lost 5 bases, J lost 4 bases, and 13 bases stayed unmatched. This CDR3 contains 16 residues. Germline values: CDR1 KGHSH, CDR2 LQKENI. CDR3 bases: TGTGCCAGCTCAAACGACAGGGCCGGGCTCGGCACTGAAGCTTTCTTT. Its translation is CASSNDRAGLGTEAFF.

The chain joins TRBV18 to TRBJ1-2; D uncertain. The germline V and J ends were trimmed by 3 bases and 8 bases, with 13 bases remaining between them. The length of the CDR3 is 13 residues. CDR1 is KGHSH and CDR2 is LQKENI in the germline V gene. Here the CDR3 DNA reads TGTGCCAGCTCACCGGAGACCTATGCGGGCTACACCTTC. Translating it yields CASSPETYAGYTF.

This chain joins TRBV19 and TRBJ2-7, with a possible D match to TRBD2 (5 bases). Trimming removed 3 bases from V and 6 bases from J, with 12 bases in between. The CDR3 is made up of 13 amino acids. In germline, CDR1 is LNHDA, CDR2 SQIVND (reference sequence). The CDR3 protein is CASSIEGVSEQYF. The CDR3, as DNA: TGTGCCAGTAGTATTGAGGGAGTGAGCGAGCAGTACTTC.

The table lists this clone with a count of one. The rearrangement links TRBV2 to TRBJ2-7, with TRBD2 identical over 8 bases. Germline V gene sequence: CDR1 SNHLY, CDR2 FYNNEI. The CDR3 is made up of 15 amino acids. Trimming cost V 4 bases and J 4 bases; bases outside gene matches: 9. The CDR3 nucleotides read TGTGCCAGCAGTGTCGGGGGGGGCCCCCCTTACGAGCAGTACTTC. This translates into CASSVGGGPPYEQYF.

J is TRBJ1-4 and V is TRBV28; weak D call: TRBD1 (5 bases). CDR1 and CDR2 from the germline V gene are MDHEN and SYDVKM. The V and J ends lost 2 bases and 6 bases respectively, with 7 bases between them. The CDR3 runs 13 residues. This CDR3 is CASSLGGDEKLFF. The CDR3 DNA follows: TGTGCCAGCAGTTTAGGAGGGGATGAAAAACTGTTTTTT.